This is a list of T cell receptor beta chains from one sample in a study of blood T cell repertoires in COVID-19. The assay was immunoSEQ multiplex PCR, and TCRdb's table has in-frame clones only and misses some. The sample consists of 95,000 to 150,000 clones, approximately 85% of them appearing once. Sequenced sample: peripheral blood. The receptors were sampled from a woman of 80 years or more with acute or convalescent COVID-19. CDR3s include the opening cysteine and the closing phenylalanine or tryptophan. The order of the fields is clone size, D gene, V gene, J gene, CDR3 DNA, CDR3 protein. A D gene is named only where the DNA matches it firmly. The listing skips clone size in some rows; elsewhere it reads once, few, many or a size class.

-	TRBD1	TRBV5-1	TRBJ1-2	TGCGCCAGCAGCGTGAACCCGGGACAGGGGAACGGCTACACCTTC	CASSVNPGQGNGYTF
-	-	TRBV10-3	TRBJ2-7	TGTGCCATCACCCCGGACTTGGGACTCTACGAGCAGTACTTC	CAITPDLGLYEQYF
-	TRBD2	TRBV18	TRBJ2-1	TGTGCCAGCTCACCATTCCAGCGGGGGGGAAGCAATGAGCAGTTCTTC	CASSPFQRGGSNEQFF
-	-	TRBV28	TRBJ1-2	TGTGCCAGCAGTTTAATTGTACGACAATATGGCTACACCTTC	CASSLIVRQYGYTF
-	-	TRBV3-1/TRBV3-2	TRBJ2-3	TGTGCCAGCAGCCAACCGGGACTCTACACAGATACGCAGTATTTT	CASSQPGLYTDTQYF
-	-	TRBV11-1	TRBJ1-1	TGTGCCAGCAGCCCTAATTGGAGTAACACTGAAGCTTTCTTT	CASSPNWSNTEAFF
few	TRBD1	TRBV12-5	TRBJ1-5	TGTGCTAGTGGCGACAGGGGGGATCAGCCCCAGCATTTT	CASGDRGDQPQHF
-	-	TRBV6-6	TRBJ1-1	TGTGCCAGCAGTTACCGGGGGAAGAACACTGAAGCTTTCTTT	CASSYRGKNTEAFF
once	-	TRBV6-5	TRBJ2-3	TGTGCCAGCAGTCTCGACCGCTTACAGGATACGCAGTATTTT	CASSLDRLQDTQYF
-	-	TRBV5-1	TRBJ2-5	TGCGCCAGCAGCTCCGAGGGGTGGGGGGAAGAGACCCAGTACTTC	CASSSEGWGEETQYF
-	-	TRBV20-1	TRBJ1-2	TGCAGTGCTAGTGGAACAGATCATGGCTACACCTTC	CSASGTDHGYTF
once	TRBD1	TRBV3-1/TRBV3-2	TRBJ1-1	TGTGCCAGCAGCCAAGGGACAGGGCACACTGAAGCTTTCTTT	CASSQGTGHTEAFF
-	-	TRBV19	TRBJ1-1	TGTGCCAGTAGTATTTCTGTCTACACTGAAGCTTTCTTT	CASSISVYTEAFF
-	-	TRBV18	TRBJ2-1	TGTGCGTGCCGAGGCATCCTCGGGGATGAGCAGTTCTTC	CACRGILGDEQFF
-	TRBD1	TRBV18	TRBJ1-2	TGTGCCAGCTCCCAATGGGCCGGACAGGCTGTCTCGAACTATGGCTACACCTTC	CASSQWAGQAVSNYGYTF
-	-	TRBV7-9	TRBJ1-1	TGTGCCAGCAGCTTAATAGGACTAGAAGCTTTCTTT	CASSLIGLEAFF
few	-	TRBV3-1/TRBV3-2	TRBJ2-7	TGTGCCAGCAGCCAAGATACAAACAGGCACTACGAGCAGTACTTC	CASSQDTNRHYEQYF
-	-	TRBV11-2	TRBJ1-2	TGTGCCAGCAGTTCCCAGTGGAACTATGGCTACACCTTC	CASSSQWNYGYTF
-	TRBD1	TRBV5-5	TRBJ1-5	TGTGCCAGCAGCGTGGGGACAGGTCATCAGCCCCAGCATTTT	CASSVGTGHQPQHF
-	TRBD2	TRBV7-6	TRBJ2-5	TGTGCCAGCCTCTCGGGGGGACTAGGTCCAGAGACCCAGTACTTC	CASLSGGLGPETQYF
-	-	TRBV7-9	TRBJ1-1	TGTGCCAGCAGCCCTGGGGCGCAGGACACTGAAGCTTTCTTT	CASSPGAQDTEAFF
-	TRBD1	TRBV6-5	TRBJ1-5	TGTGCCAGCAGAGGGACAGTCAATCAGCCCCAGCATTTT	CASRGTVNQPQHF
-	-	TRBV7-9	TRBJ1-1	TGTGCCAGCAGCCCCCCCTCAGGGGCGAACACTGAAGCTTTCTTT	CASSPPSGANTEAFF
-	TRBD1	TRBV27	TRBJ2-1	TGTGCCAGCTCCCGGGACAGCTACAATGAGCAGTTCTTC	CASSRDSYNEQFF
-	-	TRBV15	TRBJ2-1	TGTGCCACCAGCAGCCATAACAGGGAGTCACAGTTCTTC	CATSSHNRESQFF
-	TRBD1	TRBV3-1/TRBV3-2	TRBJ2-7	TGTGCCAGCAGCCAATACCGGGACAGGGACTACGAGCAGTACTTC	CASSQYRDRDYEQYF
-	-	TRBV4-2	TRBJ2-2	TGTGCCAGCAGCCAAGCATGGGGCAACACCGGGGAGCTGTTTTTT	CASSQAWGNTGELFF
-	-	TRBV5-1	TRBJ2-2	TGCGCCAGCAGCTTGCAGAACACCGGGGAGCTGTTTTTT	CASSLQNTGELFF
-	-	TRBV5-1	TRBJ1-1	TGCGCCAGCAGCTCCCGCGAAGGACAGACTGAAGCTTTCTTT	CASSSREGQTEAFF
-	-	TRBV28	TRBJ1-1	TGTGCCAGCCTCCTGGCGGGGAGTTTTTCAGCTTTCTTT	CASLLAGSFSAFF
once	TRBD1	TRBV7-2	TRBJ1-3	TGTGCCAGCAGCCCGGGACAGGGGCACGGAAACACCATATATTTT	CASSPGQGHGNTIYF
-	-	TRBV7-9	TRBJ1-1	TGTGCCAGCAGCCGGGGGGAGGGGACTCGGAACACTGAAGCTTTCTTT	CASSRGEGTRNTEAFF
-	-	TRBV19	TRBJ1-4	TGTGCCAGCCCCAGGATGATCAAGAAACGAAATGAAAAACTGTTTTTT	CASPRMIKKRNEKLFF
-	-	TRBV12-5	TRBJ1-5	TGTGCTAGTGGTTTGGTACGTAGGCAGCAGACTAATAGCAATCAGCCCCAGCATTTT	CASGLVRRQQTNSNQPQHF
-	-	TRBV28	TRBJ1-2	TGTGCCAGCAGGACACACGGGGGGAACTATGGCTACACCTTC	CASRTHGGNYGYTF
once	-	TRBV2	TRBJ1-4	TGTGCCAGCAGTACCGTTGAGGGGACACCGGGGGGGGAAAAACTGTTTTTT	CASSTVEGTPGGEKLFF